This T cell receptor beta chain derives from a study of T cells in Graves' hyperthyroidism and ophthalmopathy. General study points: Separation of ophthalmopathy from stable hyperthyroidism was achieved by a 13 V-J model. Most expanded thyroid clonotypes above 0.001 also appeared in blood. Progression to ophthalmopathy was predicted a median of roughly 6.6 months early.

Uncontrolled infection, other autoimmune disease, pregnancy or lactation disqualified patients from enrolment. About this clonotype itself: Its specificity is not known. A junction boundary mismatches the germline segment, possibly from a read error.

Germline V gene sequence: CDR1 MDHEN, CDR2 SYDVKM. The CDR3 is made up of 13 amino acids. From RNA transcripts, TCR beta CDR3 regions were amplified. TCR CDR3 underwent first-round RT-PCR with the HTBI primer set. Each CDR3 protein is one row after TCRdb ran MiXCR on the multiplex PCR reads. The sample gives about 510,000 distinct CDR3 sequences, 35% to 50% of which show up once; about two fifths is in the top ten. The sample consisted of peripheral blood or thyroid tissue (not recorded which). This sequence was found in an adult woman with Graves' disease, either hyperthyroidism or ophthalmopathy (not recorded which). The V call is TRBV28, the J call TRBJ2-7; D assignment may be TRBD1 or TRBD2 (5 bases each). Here the CDR3 DNA reads TGTGCCGGCAGTTCTCTGGGGGACTACGAGCAGTACTTC. Residues: CAGSSLGDYEQYF. The full variable domain, in which reference TRBV28 and TRBJ2-7 provide the parts outside the CDR3, is DVKVTQSSRYLVKRTGEKVFLECVQDMDHENMFWYRQDPGLGLRLIYFSYDVKMKEKGDIPEGYSVSREKKERFSLILESASTNQTSMYLCAGSSLGDYEQYFGPGTRLTVT.